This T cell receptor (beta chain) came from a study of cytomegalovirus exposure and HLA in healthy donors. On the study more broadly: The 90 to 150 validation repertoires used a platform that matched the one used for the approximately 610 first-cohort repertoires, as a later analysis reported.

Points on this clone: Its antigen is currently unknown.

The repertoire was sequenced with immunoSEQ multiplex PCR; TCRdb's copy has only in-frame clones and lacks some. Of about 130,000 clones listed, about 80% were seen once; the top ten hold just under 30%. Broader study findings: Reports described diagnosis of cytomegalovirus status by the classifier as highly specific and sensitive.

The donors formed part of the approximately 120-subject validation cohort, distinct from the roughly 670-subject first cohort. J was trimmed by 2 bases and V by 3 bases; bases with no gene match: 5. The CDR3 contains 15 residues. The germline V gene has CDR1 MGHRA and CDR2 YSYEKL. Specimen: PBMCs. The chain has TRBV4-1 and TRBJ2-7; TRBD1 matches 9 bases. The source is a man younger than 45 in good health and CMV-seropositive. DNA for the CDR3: TGCGCCAGCAGCCAGACGGACAGGGGTCCCTACGAGCAGTACTTC. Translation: CASSQTDRGPYEQYF.